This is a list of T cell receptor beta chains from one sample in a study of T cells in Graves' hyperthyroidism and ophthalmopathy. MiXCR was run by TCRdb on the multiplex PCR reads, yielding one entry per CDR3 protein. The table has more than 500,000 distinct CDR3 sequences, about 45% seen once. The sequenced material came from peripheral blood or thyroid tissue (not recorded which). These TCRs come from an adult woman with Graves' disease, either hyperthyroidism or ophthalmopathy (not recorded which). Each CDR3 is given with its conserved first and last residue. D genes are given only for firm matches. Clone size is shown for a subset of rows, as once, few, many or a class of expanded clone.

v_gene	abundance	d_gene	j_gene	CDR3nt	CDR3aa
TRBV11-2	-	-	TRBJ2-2	TGTGCCAGCAGGGCCATTGTTGCCGGGGAGCTGTTTTTT	CASRAIVAGELFF
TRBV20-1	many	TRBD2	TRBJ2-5	TGCAGTGCTAACCCCGGGAGCGGGACTCAAGAGACCCAGTACTTC	CSANPGSGTQETQYF
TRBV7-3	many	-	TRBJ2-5	TGTGCCAGCAGCTTATTTGGAACCAGAGGCGAGACCCAGTACTTC	CASSLFGTRGETQYF
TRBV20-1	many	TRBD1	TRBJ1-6	TGCAGTGCTAGGGTCGTGACAGGGGGTATTTCACCCCTCCACTTT	CSARVVTGGISPLHF
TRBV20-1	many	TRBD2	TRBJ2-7	TGCAGTGCTAGACCACTAGCGGGACTAAGCTACGAGCAGTACTTC	CSARPLAGLSYEQYF
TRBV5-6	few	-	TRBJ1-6	TGTGCCAGCAGCTTGGAGGCAGGGAATTCACCCCTCCACTTT	CASSLEAGNSPLHF
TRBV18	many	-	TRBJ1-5	TGTGCCAGCTCACCAGGGTCGGATCAGCCCCAGCATTTT	CASSPGSDQPQHF
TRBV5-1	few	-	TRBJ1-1	TGCGCCAGCAGCTTGAAGGCAGGGACGTGGAACACTGAAGCTTTCTTT	CASSLKAGTWNTEAFF
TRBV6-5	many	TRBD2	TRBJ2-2	TGTGCCAGCAGACCTCTAGCGGGAGTGGGCACCGGGGAGCTGTTTTTT	CASRPLAGVGTGELFF
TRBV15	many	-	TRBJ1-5	TGTGCCACCAGCAGAGACTCACTCGGGAATCAGCCCCAGCATTTT	CATSRDSLGNQPQHF
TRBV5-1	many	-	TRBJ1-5	TGCGCCAGCAGCTTGGGGCCGGGTAGTCAGCCCCAGCATTTT	CASSLGPGSQPQHF
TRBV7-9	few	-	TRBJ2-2	TGTGCCAGCAGCTTCCAAGCGGTCGGGGTCACCGGGGAGCTGTTTTTT	CASSFQAVGVTGELFF
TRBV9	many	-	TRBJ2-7	TGTGCCAGCAGCGTAGAGAGGGAGTCGGCCTACGAGCAGTACTTC	CASSVERESAYEQYF
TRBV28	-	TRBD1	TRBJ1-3	TGTGCCAGCAGCCCAGCTGGACAGGGGGCGTACACCATATATTTT	CASSPAGQGAYTIYF
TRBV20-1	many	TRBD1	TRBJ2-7	TGCAGTGCTAGAGACCGGGACAGCACCTACGAGCAGTACTTC	CSARDRDSTYEQYF
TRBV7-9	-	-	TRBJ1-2	TGTGCCAGCAGCCACTGGGACAACAACTATGGCTACACCTTC	CASSHWDNNYGYTF
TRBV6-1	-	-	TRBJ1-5	TGTGCCAGCAGTCAAATGGGGCAGTCCCTCCAGCCCCAGCATTTT	CASSQMGQSLQPQHF
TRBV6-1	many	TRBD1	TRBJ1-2	TGTGCCAGCAGTGAAGGGACAGGGACCTATGGCTACACCTTC	CASSEGTGTYGYTF
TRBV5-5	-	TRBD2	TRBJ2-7	TGTGCCAGCTACTCGGCGGGGGGCTCCTACGAGCAGTACTTC	CASYSAGGSYEQYF
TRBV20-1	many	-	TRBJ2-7	TGCAGTGCCCCTCGCGGAGGGAGCGGCGAGCAGTACTTC	CSAPRGGSGEQYF
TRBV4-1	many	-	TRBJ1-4	TGCGCCAGCAGCCGGAGGGTGGTTACGACTAATGAAAAACTGTTTTTT	CASSRRVVTTNEKLFF
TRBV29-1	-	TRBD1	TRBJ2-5	TGCAGCGTTCGACAGGGGAGGGAGACCCAGTACTTC	CSVRQGRETQYF
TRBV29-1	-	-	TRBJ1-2	TGCAGCGTTGAAGACCCGCCCGTAGCGTCCGGCGGCTACACCTTC	CSVEDPPVASGGYTF
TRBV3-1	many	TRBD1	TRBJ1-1	TGTGCCAGCAGCCAAGGACGCGGGACAGCCATTATTAACACTGAAGCTTTCTTT	CASSQGRGTAIINTEAFF
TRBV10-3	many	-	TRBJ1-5	TGTGCCATCAGGCGACAGGTCGATCAGCCCCAGCATTTT	CAIRRQVDQPQHF
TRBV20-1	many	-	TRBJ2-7	TGCAGTGCTAGAGATAGAGAGTACGAGCAGTACTTC	CSARDREYEQYF
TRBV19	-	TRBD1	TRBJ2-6	TGTGCCAGTAGCGGACAGGGACAGGGGATGACTTTC	CASSGQGQGMTF
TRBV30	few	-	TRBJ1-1	TGTGCCTGGAGTGTACAGCAGGGGATGAACACTGAAGCTTTCTTT	CAWSVQQGMNTEAFF
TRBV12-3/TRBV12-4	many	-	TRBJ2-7	TGTGCCAGCAGTGACAGAGCCTACGAGCAGTACTTC	CASSDRAYEQYF